A selection of T cell receptor beta chains follows, all from one sample in a study of identical twins. TCRdb re-derived calls from the 5' RACE reads in MiXCR, one entry per CDR3 protein. The table shows approximately 1.8 million distinct CDR3 sequences, with about 30% occurring only once. The specimen sequenced was cord blood. These TCRs come from a newborn girl in good health. The CDR3 runs from the conserved cysteine through the conserved F or W. The D gene is left open where the match is weak. Clone size, where shown, is once, few, many, or a class for clones that have expanded.

length	size	V	J	D	DNA	CDR3
14	NA	TRBV27	TRBJ2-7	NA	TGTGCCAGCAGTTTATCGTTCCAGTCCTACGAGCAGTACTTC	CASSLSFQSYEQYF
14	NA	TRBV5-4	TRBJ2-7	TRBD1	TGTGCCAGCAGCTTGAATTCAGGGGGCTACGAGCAGTACTTC	CASSLNSGGYEQYF
15	few	TRBV21-1	TRBJ1-4	NA	TGTGCCAGCAGCAAAATAGCTGATAAGGGTGAAAAACTGTTTTTT	CASSKIADKGEKLFF
14	NA	TRBV7-9	TRBJ2-1	NA	TGTGCCAGCACCTCCGGGGACTCGTACAATGAGCAGTTCTTC	CASTSGDSYNEQFF
15	few	TRBV12-3/TRBV12-4	TRBJ2-1	NA	TGTGCCAGCAGGCCTCCAGTGGGGGGCGAAAATGAGCAGTTCTTC	CASRPPVGGENEQFF
17	NA	TRBV30	TRBJ2-3	NA	TGTGCCTGGAGTGTCAACGGGGGAAGGGTAGGCACAGATACGCAGTATTTT	CAWSVNGGRVGTDTQYF
14	NA	TRBV20-1	TRBJ2-6	NA	TGCAGTGCTAGGGGAGCGGGCGGGGCCAACGTCCTGACTTTC	CSARGAGGANVLTF
16	NA	TRBV4-1	TRBJ2-3	TRBD1	TGCGCCAGCAGCCAAGTCCCCGGGACAGGCACAGATACGCAGTATTTT	CASSQVPGTGTDTQYF
16	few	TRBV6-5	TRBJ1-2	NA	TGTGCCAGCAGACGGGGGATTGGATCCCTGGTCTATGGCTACACCTTC	CASRRGIGSLVYGYTF
14	few	TRBV6-6	TRBJ2-5	NA	TGTGCCAGCAGTTACTGGCGGGCCCAAGAGACCCAGTACTTC	CASSYWRAQETQYF
15	NA	TRBV10-3	TRBJ1-1	NA	TGTGCCATCAGTGAGTTAGCCGGGGGCGGCACTGAAGCTTTCTTT	CAISELAGGGTEAFF
18	NA	TRBV7-9	TRBJ1-6	NA	TGTGCCAGCAGCTCTCCGGTTCAGGGGAGTCAACATAATTCACCCCTCCACTTT	CASSSPVQGSQHNSPLHF
11	many	TRBV3-1	TRBJ2-7	NA	TGTGCCAGCAGCCACGGGGGCGAGCAGTACTTC	CASSHGGEQYF
15	NA	TRBV28	TRBJ2-2	NA	TGTGCCAGCAGTTTTGGTCTATCCCACACCGGGGAGCTGTTTTTT	CASSFGLSHTGELFF
16	many	TRBV6-1	TRBJ2-3	TRBD2	TGTGCCAGCAGTTGGACTAGCGGGGGGGCAACAGATACGCAGTATTTT	CASSWTSGGATDTQYF
13	NA	TRBV12-3/TRBV12-4	TRBJ2-1	NA	TGTGCCAGCAGTTTGGGTGTAGTTGGTGAGCAGTTCTTC	CASSLGVVGEQFF
15	few	TRBV29-1	TRBJ2-2	NA	TGCAGCGTTTTCGGGGGTGGATCGAACACCGGGGAGCTGTTTTTT	CSVFGGGSNTGELFF